This TCR beta chain comes out of a study of T cell repertoires in cytomegalovirus infection. Study background: It was the public TCR beta signatures that indicated both CMV infection and matching HLA type. Overall study results and limits: What dominated the ex vivo response were HLA-C-restricted CMV-specific TCR beta clonotypes. CMV carriers having the relevant HLA were flagged by cumulative public TCR beta family frequency.

TCRdb independently ran MiXCR on the reads; one entry per CDR3 protein. The sample has approximately 70,000 distinct CDR3 sequences; more than 20% are singletons. This clonotype was seen a handful of times. Its antigen is not known. CDR1 is SGHTA, CDR2 FQGNSA, per germline. The CDR3 consists of 14 residues. Trimming stripped 2 bases from V and 3 bases from J, with 7 bases between. The sequence derives from a human donor in good health (CMV status not recorded). Some clones in this sample may be carry-over from other donors' samples. Sequenced material: CD8+ T cells from cultured PBMCs, taken from culture after CMV antigen stimulation. This chain links TRBV7-2 with TRBJ1-4; the D gene is possibly TRBD1 (5 bases). The CDR3 protein is CASSLLGANEKLFF. CDR3 nucleotides: TGTGCCAGCAGCTTATTAGGGGCTAATGAAAAACTGTTTTTT. The entire variable domain, with the rest obtained from reference TRBV7-2 and TRBJ1-4, is as follows: GAGVSQSPSNKVTEKGKDVELRCDPISGHTALYWYRQSLGQGLEFLIYFQGNSAPDKSGLPSDRFSAERTGGSVSTLTIQRTQQEDSAVYLCASSLLGANEKLFFGSGTQLSVL.